This is a list of T cell receptor beta chains from one sample in a study of blood T cell repertoires in COVID-19. The data were produced by immunoSEQ multiplex PCR, yet TCRdb's version contains in-frame clones alone and is incomplete. The table lists about 480,000 clones, approximately 92% of them singletons, with about 0.91% in the top ten. The sample was peripheral blood. The receptors stem from a man between 18 and 35 years old with COVID-19, enrolled during active disease. Both conserved end residues are part of each CDR3. The order of the fields is CDR3 DNA, CDR3 protein, V gene, clone size, D gene, J gene. A D gene is named only where the DNA matches it firmly. Where a row states a size, it is once, few, many or the class of an expanded clone; other rows omit it.

TGTGCCAGCAGCTTAAGCGGGGGGCGGGGTGCAGATACGCAGTATTTT CASSLSGGRGADTQYF TRBV5-4 . TRBD2 TRBJ2-3
TGTGCCAGCAGCCAAGTTCACGGAGGAGCCGAGCAGTACTTC CASSQVHGGAEQYF TRBV14 . . TRBJ2-7
TGTGCCAGCAGTGATACAGCGGGGGGCACAGATACGCAGTATTTT CASSDTAGGTDTQYF TRBV6-4 once TRBD2 TRBJ2-3
TGTGCCAGTAGTTTGTCGCAGGGTAACTATGGCTACACCTTC CASSLSQGNYGYTF TRBV19 . . TRBJ1-2
TGTGCCAGCTCTCGAGCGGGGGGGAAGACAGATACGCAGTATTTT CASSRAGGKTDTQYF TRBV18 . TRBD2 TRBJ2-3
TGTGCCAGCAGCCGTAGGACAGGGTCTATCACAGTTTCCCAAGCTTTCTTT CASSRRTGSITVSQAFF TRBV5-6 . TRBD1 TRBJ1-1
TGTGCCAGCAGTTTAGGGGGGTCCGGGGCCAACGTCCTGACTTTC CASSLGGSGANVLTF TRBV27 once . TRBJ2-6
TGTGCCACCAGTGAGGCAGGGAAGGGCTACGAGCAGTACTTC CATSEAGKGYEQYF TRBV24-1 few . TRBJ2-7
TGTGCCAGCAGCCCTGTAGCGGGCTCCTACAATGAGCAGTTCTTC CASSPVAGSYNEQFF TRBV7-8 . TRBD2 TRBJ2-1
TGTGCCAGCTCACCCTACCCCCGGACTAGCGGGGGGGCCGGGCAAGAGACCCAGTACTTC CASSPYPRTSGGAGQETQYF TRBV18 once TRBD2 TRBJ2-5
TGTGCCAGCAGTGCATCAGGTTACAGCTCCTACGAGCAGTACTTC CASSASGYSSYEQYF TRBV25-1 . . TRBJ2-7
TGTGCCACCAGTGATGTATCAGGGTTCGATGGCTACACCTTC CATSDVSGFDGYTF TRBV24-1 . . TRBJ1-2
TGCGCCAGCAGTGAGGCTGGGCAGCCCTACGAGCAGTACTTC CASSEAGQPYEQYF TRBV10-1 . . TRBJ2-7
TGTGCCAGCAGCCCTGGGACAGAAGTCTATGGCTACACCTTC CASSPGTEVYGYTF TRBV5-5 . TRBD1 TRBJ1-2
TGTGCCAGCAGTTACTCGGAGGGGGCGCGGGGCTATGGCTACACCTTC CASSYSEGARGYGYTF TRBV6-5 . TRBD1 TRBJ1-2
TGTGCCAGCAGCTTCCCACTAGCGGGGGGCTATCGGGGCACAGATACGCAGTATTTT CASSFPLAGGYRGTDTQYF TRBV11-2 . TRBD2 TRBJ2-3
TGTGCCAGCAGCCCTGACTGGAACACTGAAGCTTTCTTT CASSPDWNTEAFF TRBV5-4 . . TRBJ1-1
TGTGCCAGCAGTAAGACGACAGGGGCACTAAATCAGCCCCAGCATTTT CASSKTTGALNQPQHF TRBV6-6 . TRBD1 TRBJ1-5
TGTGCCAGCAGCCAAGGGGGGGGCAGGGGTTCACCCCTCCACTTT CASSQGGGRGSPLHF TRBV3-1/TRBV3-2 . . TRBJ1-6
TGTGCCAGCTCACCAGGGGTGGCGGGAGGGCCCGTCGAGCAGTACTTC CASSPGVAGGPVEQYF TRBV18 . TRBD2 TRBJ2-7